The rows below give T cell receptor beta chains drawn from one sample of a study of identical twins. MiXCR, applied by TCRdb to the 5' RACE reads, yields one record per CDR3 protein. The repertoire includes about 810,000 distinct CDR3 sequences, 9% to 15% of them detected once, and around 1.5% sits in the top ten. The same data also went into a second study, on yellow fever vaccine responses in identical twins.

Specimen: PBMCs. The receptor set was obtained from a woman aged 18-29 years in good health. CDR3s include the opening cysteine and the closing phenylalanine or tryptophan. Clone size is shown for a subset of rows, as once, few, many or a class of expanded clone.

>TRBJ2-5|TRBV4-1|many
CASSRPGAGDQETQYF
>TRBJ2-3|TRBV20-1|few
CSARFLPGVDTQYF
>TRBJ2-1|TRBV2|many
CASRRDSSYNEQFF
>TRBJ2-3|TRBV20-1|NA
CSAETGSTDTQYF
>TRBJ2-2|TRBV5-5|few
CASSLGLADNTGELFF
>TRBJ1-1|TRBV24-1|few
CATSDRGITEAFF
>TRBJ2-6|TRBV18|few
CASSPPSSGANVLTF
>TRBJ2-7|TRBV7-9|few
CASSLVPAGGYEQYF
>TRBJ2-5|TRBV7-6|few
CASSLLVRGVGETQYF
>TRBJ1-3|TRBV25-1|many
CASSGLTVSGNTIYF
>TRBJ2-2|TRBV7-3|NA
CASRVAGDTGELFF
>TRBJ1-1|TRBV7-9|few
CASSLPGQGVDTEAFF
>TRBJ2-2|TRBV6-1|once
CASTRIVALAGGRTGELFF
>TRBJ2-3|TRBV3-1|NA
CASSHLDGGDTQYF
>TRBJ1-5|TRBV15|NA
CATSRDRAEPQHF
>TRBJ1-1|TRBV29-1|many
CSVERDVGTEAFF
>TRBJ2-2|TRBV21-1|few
CASRMQRESVGELFF
>TRBJ2-5|TRBV2|NA
CASRKSGLAGEGWYQETQYF
>TRBJ2-1|TRBV20-1|NA
CSAKTSGGRYNEQFF
>TRBJ2-1|TRBV12-3/TRBV12-4|NA
CASTPWGGDEQFF
>TRBJ1-5|TRBV12-3/TRBV12-4|many
CASSFHNQPQHF
>TRBJ2-7|TRBV28|NA
CASSSWGSGEQYF
>TRBJ2-7|TRBV3-1|NA
CASTPAGGGGEQYF
>TRBJ2-3|TRBV5-6|many
CASSLRTLISTDTQYF
>TRBJ2-1|TRBV10-3|NA
CASRSLRLSGGGINEQFF
>TRBJ2-2|TRBV5-6|NA
CASSIRTGQKNTGELFF
>TRBJ2-5|TRBV11-2|few
CASSLDLTGRAEYLPRYQETQYF
>TRBJ2-5|TRBV3-1|NA
CASSQEWQETQYF
>TRBJ2-7|TRBV18|NA
CASSPLGQSSYEQYF
>TRBJ2-5|TRBV20-1|NA
CSARRAVGETQYF
>TRBJ2-4|TRBV28|few
CASSERRVAKNIQYF
>TRBJ1-5|TRBV10-3|many
CAIREDYSNQPQHF
>TRBJ1-2|TRBV29-1|many
CSVAEVQNYGYTF
>TRBJ2-5|TRBV11-2|few
CASSLWVGETQYF
>TRBJ2-5|TRBV11-2|few
CASSSIKGGGYQETQYF
>TRBJ2-1|TRBV4-1|NA
CASSQMSGASGYNEQFF
>TRBJ2-3|TRBV29-1|many
CSGEIAGEADTQYF
>TRBJ1-2|TRBV11-2|NA
CASSKTGGNGYTF
>TRBJ2-5|TRBV27|NA
CASSHLPTSGEIETQYF
>TRBJ2-7|TRBV7-8|NA
CASSTNTRLAGYEQYF
>TRBJ2-1|TRBV25-1|many
CASSPQDFPYNEQFF
>TRBJ2-2|TRBV5-1|few
CASSLDLFSGNTGELFF
>TRBJ1-4|TRBV3-1|many
CASTQTDTGRLFF
>TRBJ1-4|TRBV5-1|NA
CASSLRPGTEDEKLFF
>TRBJ2-3|TRBV20-1|many
CSAAPLAGVTDTQYF
>TRBJ2-3|TRBV2|few
CASPPGTSGADTQYF
>TRBJ1-2|TRBV7-9|NA
CASSFQEGLGYTF
>TRBJ2-2|TRBV24-1|once
CATSDISDTGELFF
>TRBJ2-5|TRBV29-1|NA
CSVVPPGLAGVGTQYF
>TRBJ2-6|TRBV29-1|many
CSVEDPQTGISGANVLTF
>TRBJ1-1|TRBV29-1|NA
CSVDGVPGKLEAFF
>TRBJ2-3|TRBV20-1|few
CSASPILGTDTQYF
>TRBJ2-1|TRBV4-1|few
CASSQSLGTGANEQFF